These 17 T cell receptor beta chains share one sample of origin, sequenced in a study of human T cells and chemical hapten exposure. In TCRdb, the RACE reads were re-called with MiXCR into one record per CDR3 protein. The sample has tens of thousands of distinct CDR3 sequences, roughly a tenth seen once; the top ten hold approximately 5.9%. Noted time point: pre-sensitization, week 0. Stated treatment: therapeutic diphenylcyclopropenone sensitization with weekly scalp DPC. The sample consisted of whole blood, taken in connection with sensitization to the hapten diphenylcyclopropenone (DPC). These receptors were obtained from a man aged 25 to 40 with alopecia areata. Some clones in this sample may be carry-over from other donors' samples.

This clonotype was seen many times. The chain joins TRBV2 to TRBJ1-6; tentative D call: TRBD1 (5 bases). The CDR3 is 13 residues long. Deletions cut 10 bases from V and 6 bases from J, with 13 bases between. Germline V gene sequence: CDR1 SNHLY, CDR2 FYNNEI. The CDR3 DNA follows: TGTGCCACCGCAAGACAGCGTAATTCACCCCTCCACTTT. Its translation: CATARQRNSPLHF. Full variable domain (rest looked up from reference TRBV2 and TRBJ1-6): EPEVTQTPSHQVTQMGQEVILRCVPISNHLYFYWYRQILGQKVEFLVSFYNNEISEKSEIFDDQFSVERPDGSNFTLKIRSTKLEDSAMYFCATARQRNSPLHFGNGTRLTVT.

This clonotype was observed a few times. The chain employs TRBV20-1 and TRBJ2-3; 7 bases map to TRBD2. After removal of 0 bases from V and 7 bases from J, the junction contained 10 bases not matched to a gene. The CDR3 loop spans 15 amino acids. The V gene's germline CDR1 is DFQATT and CDR2 SNEGSKA (reference sequence). The CDR3 sequence is CSAREPAGAGYTQYF. CDR3 nucleotide sequence: TGCAGTGCTAGAGAGCCCGCGGGAGCCGGGTATACGCAGTATTTT.

Many counts were recorded for this clonotype. The chain employs TRBV12-3 or TRBV12-4 and TRBJ2-1; TRBD2 might be the D (5 bases). V gave up 3 bases and J gave up 0 bases, with 9 bases separating them. The CDR3 extends over 15 amino acids. The chain's CDR3 is CASSFEGLSYNEQFF. The CDR3 nucleotides read TGTGCCAGCAGTTTTGAAGGACTCTCCTACAATGAGCAGTTCTTC.

This clonotype was seen a few times. This chain joins TRBV12-3 or TRBV12-4 and TRBJ2-7; maybe TRBD1 (6 bases). The length of the CDR3 is 13 residues. V lost 5 bases and J 1 base, leaving 9 bases between the germline ends. In nucleotides, the CDR3 is TGTGCCAGCAGTCCACAGGGTTCCTACGAGCAGTACGTC. Its protein is CASSPQGSYEQYV.

V and J are TRBV7-9 and TRBJ2-7; 13 nucleotides match TRBD2. V lost 5 bases and J lost 6; bases outside the gene matches: 10. CDR3 size: 16 residues. Germline V gives CDR1 SEHNR, CDR2 FQNEAQ (reference sequence). In nucleotides, the CDR3 is TGTGCCAGCAGCCCATCCGGGACTAGCGGGATCGGCGAGCAGTACGTC. Its translation is CASSPSGTSGIGEQYV.

This clonotype was seen at least ten times. The genes are TRBV7-9 and TRBJ2-1; D unclear. There are 15 residues in the CDR3. Looked up from germline, CDR1 is SEHNR and CDR2 is FQNEAQ (reference sequence). The V gene lost 3 bases and the J gene lost 3 bases, with 12 bases spanning the gap. CDR3 amino acids: CASSLSLGYYNEQFF. Written as DNA, the CDR3 is TGTGCCAGCAGCTTGTCCCTGGGGTACTACAATGAGCAGTTCTTC.

The gene calls are TRBV7-8 and TRBJ2-1; 11 positions agree with TRBD2. The CDR3 consists of 18 residues. The germline gives CDR1 SGHVS, CDR2 FQNEAQ. V gave up 6 bases and J gave up 0 bases; unmatched junction bases: 10. CDR3 residues: CASRLTSGDKSSYNEQFF. The CDR3 coding sequence is TGTGCCAGCAGACTGACTAGCGGGGATAAGAGCTCCTACAATGAGCAGTTCTTC.

This clonotype came up many times. The rearrangement joins TRBV5-1 to TRBJ2-1; the match to TRBD2 covers 11 bases. This CDR3 spans 15 amino acids. V was clipped by 2 bases and J by 7 bases; unmatched bases: 5. Germline CDR1 SGHRS, CDR2 YFSETQ. The CDR3 DNA is TGCGCCAGCAGCTTCGGACTAGCGGGTAATAATGAGCAGTTCTTC. Its translation is CASSFGLAGNNEQFF.

This clonotype was counted between two and nine times. The chain's CDR3 is CASREAATNYGYTF. CDR3 nucleotides: TGCGCCAGCAGGGAGGCAGCGACAAACTATGGCTACACCTTC. The chain links TRBV5-1 to TRBJ1-2, with unresolved D. This CDR3 is built from 14 residues. Germline CDR1 and CDR2: SGHRS and YFSETQ. Trimming cost V 5 bases and J 2 bases, with 13 bases left between them.

The chain combines TRBV7-6 with TRBJ2-7, with 7 bases aligning to TRBD2. CDR3 length: 14 residues. Per germline, CDR1 SGHVS and CDR2 FNYEAQ. V shed 4 bases and J 1 base; nucleotides not matched to a gene: 4. The CDR3 region has the DNA TGTGCCAGCAGCTCACGGACTAGTTCCTACGAGCAGTACTTC. This sequence encodes CASSSRTSSYEQYF.

This clonotype was picked up a small number of times. The chain combines TRBV29-1 with TRBJ1-2, with D unclear. V shed 6 bases and J shed 10 bases, with 6 bases lying between them. The length of the CDR3 is 8 residues. Germline V lookup: CDR1 SQVTM, CDR2 ANQGSEA. The CDR3 protein is CSVGDYTF. The CDR3 DNA sequence: TGCAGCGTCGGGGACTACACCTTC.

The chain is built from TRBV11-2 and TRBJ2-2, with D perhaps matching TRBD1 (5 bases). This CDR3 has 15 amino acids. Trimming left V 3 bases short and J 1 base short, with 9 bases between. Germline V CDR1 and CDR2: SGHAT, FQNNGV. The CDR3 loop is CASSFSDMNTGELFF. The CDR3 DNA reads as TGTGCCAGCAGCTTCTCGGACATGAACACCGGGGAGCTGTTTTTT.

This clonotype was seen repeatedly, ten times or more. The J gene is TRBJ1-2, the V gene TRBV11-2, with D unclear. Trimming stripped 1 base from V and 0 bases from J, with 9 bases between. Germline V gene lookup returns CDR1 SGHAT and CDR2 FQNNGV. This CDR3 is built from 15 residues. The CDR3 region is CASSLVRAANYGYTF. The CDR3, as DNA: TGTGCCAGCAGCTTAGTTCGGGCTGCTAACTATGGCTACACCTTC.

The CDR3 loop reads CASSRAPSFTIYF. The CDR3 bases are TGCGCCAGCAGCCGGGCCCCAAGCTTTACCATATATTTT. The J gene is TRBJ1-3, the V gene TRBV4-1; D is unresolved. This CDR3 has 13 amino acids. Germline lookup yields CDR1 MGHRA and CDR2 YSYEKL. Trimming took 4 bases from V and 10 from J, leaving 14 bases between them.

This chain links TRBV7-2 with TRBJ2-7; TRBD2 aligns across 8 bases. Germline V CDR1 and CDR2: SGHTA, FQGNSA. V shed 3 bases and J 0 bases; nucleotides not matched to a gene: 4. This CDR3 is 15 amino acids long. CDR3 protein: CASSLSGTSSYEQYF. Here the CDR3 DNA reads TGTGCCAGCAGCTTGTCCGGGACTAGCTCCTACGAGCAGTACTTC.

The rearrangement joins TRBV5-1 to TRBJ1-4; 7 bases are shared with TRBD1. The CDR3 has 13 amino acids. From germline, CDR1 is SGHRS and CDR2 YFSETQ. The V gene end was trimmed by 4 bases and the J gene end by 8 bases; junction bases not matched to a gene: 5. The DNA for the CDR3 is TGCGCCAGCAGCATAAGACAGGGCGAAAAACTGTTTTTT. Translating it yields CASSIRQGEKLFF.

This clonotype appeared a few times. The gene calls are TRBV4-1 and TRBJ2-7, with TRBD1 identical over 11 bases. Germline lookup yields CDR1 MGHRA and CDR2 YSYEKL. CDR3 length: 15 residues. V was clipped by 1 base and J by 3 bases; unmatched bases: 2. The CDR3 DNA sequence: TGCGCCAGCAGCCAAGGGGGACAGGGGGTCTACGAGCAGTACTTC. This codes for CASSQGGQGVYEQYF.